This T cell receptor (beta chain) was captured by sequencing in a study of shared clonotypes between healthy human individuals. In the study overall: Participating donors consisted of two women and a few men aged 18 to 49.

The CDR3 spans 12 residues. Between the trimmed V and J ends, which lost 3 bases and 3 bases, there was a span of 9 bases. Germline V gives CDR1 GTSNPN, CDR2 SVGIG (reference sequence). Several immunoSEQ plates received, in even portions, the genomic DNA of each subset. Repertoires were generated with immunoSEQ multiplex PCR, while TCRdb's copy carries only in-frame clones and drops some. Of 950,000 to 1,100,000 clones in the sample, around 78% were seen once. The sample comprised memory CD4+ T cells from PBMCs. The subset is: CD45RA-negative fraction. V gene TRBV30 combines with J gene TRBJ2-7; D not resolved. The sequence was obtained from a man aged 18 to 29 in good health. Some clones in this sample may be carry-over from other donors' samples. The CDR3 DNA sequence: TGTGCCTGGAGGGGCCCAAACTACGAGCAGTACTTC. This sequence encodes CAWRGPNYEQYF.